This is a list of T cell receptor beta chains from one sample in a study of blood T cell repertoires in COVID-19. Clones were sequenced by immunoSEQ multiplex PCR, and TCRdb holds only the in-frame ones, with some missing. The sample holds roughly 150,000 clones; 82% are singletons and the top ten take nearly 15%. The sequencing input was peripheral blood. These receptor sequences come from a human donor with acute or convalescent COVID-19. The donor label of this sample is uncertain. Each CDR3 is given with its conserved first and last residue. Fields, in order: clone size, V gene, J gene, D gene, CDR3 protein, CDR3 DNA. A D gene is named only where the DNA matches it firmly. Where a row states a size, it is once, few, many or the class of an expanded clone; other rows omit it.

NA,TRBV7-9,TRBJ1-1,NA,CASSFMGRVTEAFF,TGTGCCAGCAGCTTTATGGGTCGGGTCACTGAAGCTTTCTTT
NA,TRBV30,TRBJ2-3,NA,CAWSVLGAPADTQYF,TGTGCCTGGAGTGTATTGGGGGCCCCGGCAGATACGCAGTATTTT
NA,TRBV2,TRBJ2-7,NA,CASSEVAEGNYEQYF,TGTGCCAGCAGTGAAGTTGCGGAGGGTAACTACGAGCAGTACTTC
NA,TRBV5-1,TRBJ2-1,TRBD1,CASSLDRGSDEQFF,TGCGCCAGCAGCTTGGACAGGGGTTCGGATGAGCAGTTCTTC
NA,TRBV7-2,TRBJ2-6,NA,CASSITGLYNLEGANVLTF,TGTGCCAGCAGCATTACAGGACTATACAACCTGGAAGGGGCCAACGTCCTGACTTTC
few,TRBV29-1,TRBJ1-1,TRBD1,CSGRQGFEAFF,TGCAGCGGACGACAGGGGTTTGAAGCTTTCTTT
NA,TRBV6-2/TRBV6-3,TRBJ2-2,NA,CASSPLGAGELFF,TGTGCCAGCAGCCCACTTGGAGCCGGGGAGCTGTTTTTT
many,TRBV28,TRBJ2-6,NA,CASRSSLASGANVLTF,TGTGCCAGCAGATCCTCCTTGGCCTCTGGGGCCAACGTCCTGACTTTC
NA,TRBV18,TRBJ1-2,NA,CASSRSDLNYGYTF,TGTGCCAGCTCACGTAGCGACCTTAACTATGGCTACACCTTC
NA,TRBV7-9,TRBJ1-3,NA,CASSFKDRSPLSSGNTIYF,TGTGCCAGCAGCTTTAAGGACAGATCCCCTCTTAGCTCTGGAAACACCATATATTTT
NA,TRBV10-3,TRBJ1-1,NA,CAISPGTRKATEAFF,TGTGCCATCAGCCCCGGGACAAGGAAGGCCACTGAAGCTTTCTTT
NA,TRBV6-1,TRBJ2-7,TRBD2,CASSATSGGALYEQYF,TGTGCCAGCAGTGCGACTAGCGGGGGGGCCTTATACGAGCAGTACTTC
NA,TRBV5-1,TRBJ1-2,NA,CASSLMGAEGYGYTF,TGCGCCAGCAGCTTGATGGGGGCGGAAGGCTATGGCTACACCTTC
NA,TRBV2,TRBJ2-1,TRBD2,CASGLAAHNEQFF,TGTGCCAGCGGACTAGCGGCCCACAATGAGCAGTTCTTC
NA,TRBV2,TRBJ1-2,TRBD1,CASSEALRTGGLYGYTF,TGTGCCAGCAGTGAAGCGCTTAGGACAGGGGGGCTCTATGGCTACACCTTC
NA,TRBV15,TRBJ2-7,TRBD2,CATSREGPGGGYEQYF,TGTGCCACCAGCAGAGAGGGTCCCGGGGGGGGCTACGAGCAGTACTTC
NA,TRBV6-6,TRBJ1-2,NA,CASSTLDSNYGYTF,TGTGCCAGCAGTACCCTAGACAGCAACTATGGCTACACCTTC
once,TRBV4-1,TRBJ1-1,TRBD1,CASSQDQGTGKRTEAFF,TGCGCCAGCAGCCAAGATCAAGGGACAGGGAAGAGAACTGAAGCTTTCTTT
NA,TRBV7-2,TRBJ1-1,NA,CASSLGLLNTEAFF,TGTGCCAGCAGCTTAGGTCTTCTGAACACTGAAGCTTTCTTT
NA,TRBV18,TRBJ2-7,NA,CASSSTLRYEQYF,TGTGCCAGCTCATCCACCCTGAGATACGAGCAGTACTTC
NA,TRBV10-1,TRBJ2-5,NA,CASSAGIEETQYF,TGCGCCAGCAGCGCAGGGATTGAGGAGACCCAGTACTTC
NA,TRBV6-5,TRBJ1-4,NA,CASSPGQWSEKLFF,TGTGCCAGCAGCCCCGGACAGTGGAGTGAAAAACTGTTTTTT
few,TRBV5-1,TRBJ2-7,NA,CASSMNSQGSYEQYF,TGCGCCAGCAGCATGAACAGTCAGGGCTCCTACGAGCAGTACTTC
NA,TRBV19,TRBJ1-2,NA,CASSIVGDYGYTF,TGTGCCAGTAGTATAGTAGGGGACTATGGCTACACCTTC
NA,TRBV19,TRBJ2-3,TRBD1,CASTPMGQGTDTQYF,TGTGCCAGTACCCCGATGGGACAGGGCACAGATACGCAGTATTTT
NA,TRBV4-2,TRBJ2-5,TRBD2,CASSQGTSGSGETQYF,TGTGCCAGCAGCCAAGGGACTAGCGGAAGTGGGGAGACCCAGTACTTC
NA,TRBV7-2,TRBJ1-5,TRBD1,CASSSSTGGSYSNQPQHF,TGTGCCAGCAGCTCGTCGACAGGGGGTTCTTATAGCAATCAGCCCCAGCATTTT
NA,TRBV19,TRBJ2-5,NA,CASSIGDYQETQYF,TGTGCCAGTAGCATAGGGGACTACCAAGAGACCCAGTACTTC
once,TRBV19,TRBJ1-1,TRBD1,CASSITGGGEAFF,TGTGCCAGTAGTATAACAGGGGGCGGTGAAGCTTTCTTT
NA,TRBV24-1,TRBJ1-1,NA,CATSDPQDGGKAFF,TGTGCCACCAGTGATCCACAGGACGGAGGGAAAGCTTTCTTT
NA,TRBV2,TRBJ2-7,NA,CASSVNEQYF,TGTGCCAGCAGTGTAAACGAGCAGTACTTC
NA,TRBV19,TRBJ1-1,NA,CASSPRLGNTEAFF,TGTGCCAGTAGTCCGCGACTGGGGAACACTGAAGCTTTCTTT
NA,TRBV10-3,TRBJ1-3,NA,CAILTGKGNTIYF,TGTGCCATTTTAACAGGGAAGGGAAACACCATATATTTT
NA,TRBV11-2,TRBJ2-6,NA,CASSPRFLAGFSGANVLTF,TGTGCCAGCAGCCCCCGTTTCCTCGCGGGTTTCTCTGGGGCCAACGTCCTGACTTTC
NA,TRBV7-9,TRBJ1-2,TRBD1,CASSFGTGGADYGYTF,TGTGCCAGCAGCTTCGGGACAGGGGGCGCAGACTATGGCTACACCTTC
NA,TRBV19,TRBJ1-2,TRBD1,CASSAHTQGPNYGYTF,TGTGCCAGTAGTGCCCACACACAGGGGCCTAACTATGGCTACACCTTC